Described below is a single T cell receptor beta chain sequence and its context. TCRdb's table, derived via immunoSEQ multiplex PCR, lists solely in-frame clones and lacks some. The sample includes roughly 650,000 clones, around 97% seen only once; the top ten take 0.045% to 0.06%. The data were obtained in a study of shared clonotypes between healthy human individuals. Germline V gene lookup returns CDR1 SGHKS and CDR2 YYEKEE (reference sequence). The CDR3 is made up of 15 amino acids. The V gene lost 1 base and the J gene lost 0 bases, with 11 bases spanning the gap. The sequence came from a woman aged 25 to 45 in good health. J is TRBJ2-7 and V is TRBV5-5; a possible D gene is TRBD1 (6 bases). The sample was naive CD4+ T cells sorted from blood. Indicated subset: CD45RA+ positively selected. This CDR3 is CASSLFDRSSYEQYF. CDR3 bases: TGTGCCAGCAGCTTGTTTGACAGGAGCTCCTACGAGCAGTACTTC.